Each of the 15 T cell receptor beta chains below was sequenced from the same sample in a study of cytomegalovirus exposure and HLA in healthy donors (dated by TCRdb to the late 2010s). Libraries were constructed by the immunoSEQ multiplex PCR assay. The multiplex PCR relied on a mix of 60 forward primers for TCR Vbeta segments and 13 reverse primers for TCR Jbeta segments. TCRdb re-hosts the immuneACCESS table, in-frame sequences only. Its copies lack some clones; in the studies checked, an unresolved V gene accounts for under half of them, and the cause for the rest is not known. This sample has around 86,000 clones in its table, and 77% of those were observed once. The ten largest clones capture around 3.2% of the sample. The sample was PBMCs. Receptors originate from a man in his fifties in good health and CMV-seropositive.

The V call is TRBV27, the J call TRBJ2-1; 14 bases map to TRBD2. The trim removed 5 bases at V and 4 bases at J, leaving 13 bases unmatched. CDR3 size: 19 residues. Per the germline V gene, CDR1 is MNHEY and CDR2 is SMNVEV (reference sequence). Here the CDR3 reads CASSPSRTSGRLRYNEQFF. The CDR3 region has the DNA TGTGCCAGCAGTCCATCCAGGACTAGCGGGAGGCTCAGGTACAATGAGCAGTTCTTC.

This chain uses TRBV15 with TRBJ2-1; possibly TRBD1 for D (5 bases). The CDR3 runs 18 residues. Germline assignment: CDR1 LNHNV and CDR2 YYDKDF (reference sequence). V was cut by 0 bases and J by 0 bases, with 15 bases left in between. The CDR3 sequence is CATSREGAGPSSYNEQFF. Here the CDR3 DNA reads TGTGCCACCAGCAGAGAAGGGGCAGGTCCTAGCTCCTACAATGAGCAGTTCTTC.

CDR3 nucleotides: TGTGCCAGCTCACCACGTGAGACTAGCGGTTTCAGGGAGCAGTTCTTC. Amino acids: CASSPRETSGFREQFF. The chain uses TRBV18 and TRBJ2-1; 9 bases line up with TRBD2. The junction had 11 bases not matched to a gene; V was cut back by 1 base and J by 10 bases. Germline assignment: CDR1 KGHSH and CDR2 LQKENI. The CDR3 has 16 amino acids.

The V and J genes are TRBV9 and TRBJ2-1; TRBD2 aligns across 7 bases. J gave up 2 bases and V 4 bases, and 6 bases lay outside the gene matches. The CDR3 runs 15 residues. Germline lookup yields CDR1 SGDLS and CDR2 YYNGEE. The CDR3 bases are TGTGCCAGCAGCATCACTAGCGCAACCTACAATGAGCAGTTCTTC. It yields the protein CASSITSATYNEQFF.

This clone was seen a few times. V gene TRBV29-1 combines with J gene TRBJ1-1; 8 bases are a match to TRBD1. V lost 7 bases, J lost 4 bases, and 11 bases stayed unmatched. The CDR3 covers 14 residues. Per germline, CDR1 SQVTM and CDR2 ANQGSEA. Written as DNA, the CDR3 is TGCAGCGCATCACAGGGGGGGGGCGGCACTGAAGCTTTCTTT. As protein: CSASQGGGGTEAFF.

The J gene is TRBJ2-5, the V gene TRBV9; a weak D match, TRBD1 (5 bases). This CDR3 is built from 15 residues. Trimming left V 4 bases short and J 1 base short, with 14 bases between. The germline CDR1 and CDR2 sequences are SGDLS and YYNGEE. CDR3 residues: CASSLLGGAQETQYF. In nucleotides, the CDR3 is TGTGCCAGCAGCCTTTTGGGTGGGGCCCAAGAGACCCAGTACTTC.

This sequence joins TRBV11-3 and TRBJ2-1; D remains ambiguous. V was trimmed by 4 bases and J by 4 bases, leaving 20 bases between them. Germline CDR1 and CDR2: SGHNT and YENEEA. This CDR3 has 17 residues. CDR3 region: CASSYRVRVTPYNEQFF. The CDR3 bases are TGTGCCAGCAGCTACCGCGTTCGGGTTACTCCTTACAATGAGCAGTTCTTC.

The chain employs TRBV18 and TRBJ2-7; no definite D call. The ends were cut back, 1 base at V and 3 bases at J, with 10 bases in the middle. This CDR3 contains 14 residues. The V gene's germline CDR1 is KGHSH and CDR2 LQKENI. The CDR3 is CASSPLLIDYEQYF. The CDR3 DNA reads as TGTGCCAGCTCACCACTACTGATAGACTACGAGCAGTACTTC.

The V call is TRBV7-3, the J call TRBJ2-3; D perhaps matches TRBD1 (6 bases). CDR1 is SGHTA, CDR2 FQGTGA, per germline. V lost 3 bases, J lost 2 bases, and 9 bases lay in between. This CDR3 spans 14 amino acids. Here the CDR3 reads CASSFGQNTDTQYF. The CDR3 DNA follows: TGTGCCAGCAGCTTCGGACAGAACACAGATACGCAGTATTTT.

The rearrangement uses TRBV7-2 and TRBJ2-7, with 11 bases identical to TRBD2. V lost 1 base and J lost 1; bases outside the gene matches: 3. The CDR3 totals 16 residues. Germline loops: CDR1 SGHTA, CDR2 FQGNSA. The CDR3 DNA is TGTGCCAGCAGCTTAGTGGGACTAGCGGAGTCCTACGAGCAGTACTTC. Its translation is CASSLVGLAESYEQYF.

This chain uses TRBV7-2 with TRBJ2-7, with 9 bases fitting TRBD1. Losses at the gene ends were 5 bases for V and 2 bases for J; bases not matched to a gene: 10. CDR3 size: 16 residues. Germline V CDR1 and CDR2: SGHTA, FQGNSA. The CDR3 protein is CASSERGTGLTYEQYF. DNA of the CDR3: TGTGCCAGCAGCGAACGGGGGACAGGGTTAACCTACGAGCAGTACTTC.

Concerning this clone itself: An end of the junction does not agree with germline; a read error may underlie this. V usage is TRBV7-9 and J usage is TRBJ2-1; TRBD1 aligns across 12 bases. The CDR3 runs 17 residues. Germline-derived CDR1 and CDR2 are SEHNR and FQNEAQ (reference sequence). CDR3 residues: CSSSSSPGQGAIDEQFF. CDR3 DNA: TGTTCCAGCAGCTCATCACCGGGACAGGGGGCTATCGATGAGCAGTTCTTC.

This clone has only a few counts. J is TRBJ2-1 and V is TRBV6-4; 9 bases match TRBD2. The CDR3 is 16 residues long. V dropped 2 bases and J dropped 4; count of bases not matched to a gene: 6. CDR1 MRHNA and CDR2 SNTAGT come from the germline V gene. CDR3 DNA: TGTGCCAGCAGTGACAGTGCGGGAGGGCCTTACAATGAGCAGTTCTTC. Translating it yields CASSDSAGGPYNEQFF.

The chain carries TRBV4-1 and TRBJ2-1; D is uncertain. Per germline, CDR1 MGHRA and CDR2 YSYEKL. The CDR3 runs to 14 residues. Trimming removed 7 bases from V and 7 bases from J, with 17 bases in between. The CDR3 region has the DNA TGCGCCAGCACCCCAAGCGCCCTTGCTAATGAGCAGTTCTTC. Its protein is CASTPSALANEQFF.

This clone was observed a handful of times. V and J are TRBV7-3 and TRBJ2-7; TRBD2 aligns across 7 bases. The CDR3 has 15 residues. Germline V gene lookup returns CDR1 SGHTA and CDR2 FQGTGA. V dropped 5 bases and J dropped 0; count of bases not matched to a gene: 7. DNA for the CDR3: TGTGCCAGCAGCCTCATAGCGGGTACCTCCTACGAGCAGTACTTC. It is translated as CASSLIAGTSYEQYF.